This paragraph reports one TCR beta chain. The data derive from a study of blood T cell repertoires in COVID-19. In the original analysis: Nucleated cell counts were estimated from reference gene primer amplification. Sequenced by immunoSEQ multiplex PCR; TCRdb stores in-frame clones only, minus some. That table is the source of V, J and clone size, and D and trimming were worked out from the DNA. The sample lists 130,000 or so clones, about 80% occurring once. The specimen sequenced was peripheral blood. This receptor was taken from a woman aged 60-70 years with acute or convalescent COVID-19.

CDR3 in DNA: TGTGCCAGCAGCTTGAAGTTCGCCCAGGGTTTTCAGCCCCAGCATTTT. Translated, it gives CASSLKFAQGFQPQHF. The rearrangement joins TRBV5-5 to TRBJ1-5; possible D gene TRBD1, 5 bases. V lost 1 base, J lost 6 bases, and 17 bases lay in between. The germline CDR1 and CDR2 sequences are SGHKS and YYEKEE (reference sequence). The CDR3 consists of 16 residues.